The 14 T cell receptor beta chains given below trace back to one sample, sequenced in a study of cytotoxic CD8 clonotypes in ibrutinib-treated CLL. Profiled with immunoSEQ multiplex PCR; TCRdb holds only in-frame clones, not every one. This table holds approximately 100,000 clones, 58% found once. Sequences were derived from PBMCs, sampled after 24 months of ibrutinib treatment. The origin of the receptors is a human donor with chronic lymphocytic leukemia.

This clone was detected only a few times. The chain couples TRBV27 to TRBJ1-5, with D maybe TRBD1 (6 bases). The CDR3 extends over 15 amino acids. With 2 bases removed from V and 5 bases from J, the gap between germline ends came to 13 bases. The germline V gene has CDR1 MNHEY and CDR2 SMNVEV (reference sequence). The CDR3 bases are TGTGCCAGCAGTTTACGGGGGGCAGTGGATCAGCCCCAGCATTTT. Translating it yields CASSLRGAVDQPQHF.

This chain joins TRBV30 and TRBJ1-2, with unresolved D. Trimming took 5 bases from V and 0 from J, leaving 10 bases between them. Per germline, CDR1 GTSNPN and CDR2 SVGIG (reference sequence). The CDR3 is 13 residues long. The CDR3 spells CAWQERANYGYTF. CDR3 DNA: TGTGCCTGGCAGGAGCGCGCTAACTATGGCTACACCTTC. The variable domain in full, completed from reference TRBV30 and TRBJ1-2, reads SQTIHQWPATLVQPVGSPLSLECTVEGTSNPNLYWYRQAAGRGLQLLFYSVGIGQISSEVPQNLSASRPQDRQFILSSKKLLLSDSGFYLCAWQERANYGYTFGSGTRLTVV.

The V and J genes are TRBV11-3 and TRBJ2-1; D may be TRBD1 (6 bases). Germline V CDR1 and CDR2: SGHNT, YENEEA. The CDR3 extends over 17 amino acids. V dropped 3 bases and J dropped 7 bases, with 22 bases sitting between them. Written as DNA, the CDR3 is TGTGCCAGCAGCTTTTATGGACAGAGAGGGGTTAAAAATGAGCAGTTCTTC. This gives the protein CASSFYGQRGVKNEQFF.

This clone showed up just once. V is TRBV30 and J is TRBJ1-3, with unresolved D. The CDR3 is made up of 15 amino acids. V shed 0 bases and J shed 5 bases, with 14 bases lying between them. CDR1 is GTSNPN and CDR2 is SVGIG in the germline V gene (reference sequence). CDR3 sequence reads: CAWSVQTGRRNTIYF. The CDR3 DNA reads TGTGCCTGGAGTGTACAGACCGGACGGAGAAACACCATATATTTT.

CDR3 DNA sequence: TGCGCCAGCAGCTTGGATTCCGGGCCGGTAAATGAGCAGTTCTTC. It translates to CASSLDSGPVNEQFF. This chain joins TRBV5-1 and TRBJ2-1; D remains unclear. Trimming took off 0 bases at V and 7 bases at J, with 14 bases between the two ends. Germline V gene data show CDR1 as SGHRS and CDR2 as YFSETQ. This CDR3 is 15 amino acids long.

This clone was observed at least ten times. This sequence joins TRBV18 and TRBJ1-2; a weak D match, TRBD1 (5 bases). The germline CDR1 and CDR2 sequences are KGHSH and LQKENI. This CDR3 is built from 14 residues. Trimming took 4 bases from V and 2 from J, leaving 11 bases between them. CDR3 amino acids: CASSQRDGNYGYTF. The DNA of the CDR3 is TGTGCCAGCTCACAACGGGACGGCAACTATGGCTACACCTTC. Filled out from reference TRBV18 and TRBJ1-2, the complete variable domain reads NAGVMQNPRHLVRRRGQEARLRCSPMKGHSHVYWYRQLPEEGLKFMVYLQKENIIDESGMPKERFSAEFPKEGPSILRIQQVVRGDSAAYFCASSQRDGNYGYTFGSGTRLTVV.

Only one count was recorded for this clone. The chain has TRBV5-1 and TRBJ2-7, with 8 bases identical to TRBD2. CDR3 length: 18 residues. The germline gives CDR1 SGHRS, CDR2 YFSETQ. The trim removed 2 bases at V and 3 bases at J, leaving 16 bases unmatched. The CDR3 region has the DNA TGCGCCAGCAGCTTCCTACCTTCTGGCGGGGGGACGTACTACGAGCAGTACTTC. This codes for CASSFLPSGGGTYYEQYF.

The chain carries TRBV5-1 and TRBJ2-3; D unresolved. Germline lookup yields CDR1 SGHRS and CDR2 YFSETQ. Trimming shortened V by 4 bases and J by 6 bases, and 15 bases separated the two germline ends. This CDR3 contains 14 residues. This CDR3 reads CASSQVSLGDTQYF. CDR3 nucleotide sequence: TGCGCCAGCAGCCAGGTATCGCTTGGGGATACGCAGTATTTT. Supplemented by reference TRBV5-1 and TRBJ2-3, the full variable domain reads KAGVTQTPRYLIKTRGQQVTLSCSPISGHRSVSWYQQTPGQGLQFLFEYFSETQRNKGNFPGRFSGRQFSNSRSEMNVSTLELGDSALYLCASSQVSLGDTQYFGPGTRLTVL.

The chain recombines TRBV18 with TRBJ1-1; D perhaps matches TRBD1 (5 bases). The CDR3 spans 15 residues. CDR1 and CDR2 (germline): KGHSH, LQKENI. The V gene lost 2 bases and the J gene lost 5 bases, with 15 bases spanning the gap. The CDR3 DNA reads as TGTGCCAGCTCACCAAGGGTAGGGGAGGTAACTGAAGCTTTCTTT. It translates to CASSPRVGEVTEAFF. The variable domain in full, completed from reference TRBV18 and TRBJ1-1, reads NAGVMQNPRHLVRRRGQEARLRCSPMKGHSHVYWYRQLPEEGLKFMVYLQKENIIDESGMPKERFSAEFPKEGPSILRIQQVVRGDSAAYFCASSPRVGEVTEAFFGQGTRLTVV.

The chain couples TRBV29-1 to TRBJ1-3; 11 bases are a match to TRBD1. Germline trimming cut 1 base from V and 4 bases from J; bases unmatched to any gene: 6. This CDR3 contains 16 residues. Per germline, CDR1 SQVTM and CDR2 ANQGSEA. The chain's CDR3 is CSVEGGQGAWGNTIYF. CDR3 coding DNA: TGCAGCGTTGAAGGTGGACAGGGGGCTTGGGGAAACACCATATATTTT. Combining the CDR3 with reference TRBV29-1 and TRBJ1-3 gives the whole variable domain SAVISQKPSRDICQRGTSLTIQCQVDSQVTMMFWYRQQPGQSLTLIATANQGSEATYESGFVIDKFPISRPNLTFSTLTVSNMSPEDSSIYLCSVEGGQGAWGNTIYFGEGSWLTVV.

A few counts support this clone. This chain links TRBV5-1 with TRBJ1-5; D is undetermined. Germline lookup yields CDR1 SGHRS and CDR2 YFSETQ. Trimming shortened V by 1 base and J by 7 bases, and 6 bases separated the two germline ends. There are 12 residues in the CDR3. The CDR3 bases are TGCGCCAGCAGCTTGTCGGGGCAGCCCCAGCATTTT. Residues: CASSLSGQPQHF. Complete variable domain (other parts from reference TRBV5-1 and TRBJ1-5): KAGVTQTPRYLIKTRGQQVTLSCSPISGHRSVSWYQQTPGQGLQFLFEYFSETQRNKGNFPGRFSGRQFSNSRSEMNVSTLELGDSALYLCASSLSGQPQHFGDGTRLSIL.

The CDR3 is CASSLAGGAGYTF. In nucleotides, the CDR3 is TGTGCCAGCAGCTTGGCCGGGGGGGCTGGCTACACCTTC. The chain carries TRBV5-8 and TRBJ1-2, with TRBD1 as a possible D gene (6 bases). Deletions cut 0 bases from V and 7 bases from J, with 10 bases between. This CDR3 is built from 13 residues. Germline lookup yields CDR1 SGHTS and CDR2 YDEGEE.

The chain links TRBV15 to TRBJ2-7, with 10 bases that match TRBD1. Trimming removed 0 bases from V and 0 bases from J; junction bases left unmatched: 8. The CDR3 has 18 amino acids. The germline CDR1 and CDR2 sequences are LNHNV and YYDKDF (reference sequence). Here the CDR3 DNA reads TGTGCCACCAGCAGAGATCAGGGGACAGGGGTCAGCTCCTACGAGCAGTACTTC. Its protein product is CATSRDQGTGVSSYEQYF.

This clone has more than one count but fewer than ten. The chain combines TRBV28 with TRBJ2-3; D remains unclear. The germline CDR1 and CDR2 sequences are MDHEN and SYDVKM. The CDR3 loop spans 14 amino acids. V lost 3 bases and J lost 1, with 8 bases in between. The CDR3 spells CASSFLSGTDTQYF. CDR3 DNA: TGTGCCAGCAGTTTTCTTTCAGGCACAGATACGCAGTATTTT. Filled out from reference TRBV28 and TRBJ2-3, the complete variable domain reads DVKVTQSSRYLVKRTGEKVFLECVQDMDHENMFWYRQDPGLGLRLIYFSYDVKMKEKGDIPEGYSVSREKKERFSLILESASTNQTSMYLCASSFLSGTDTQYFGPGTRLTVL.